The rows below give T cell receptor beta chains drawn from one sample of a study of control samples from healthy donors and cancer patients. Assay: immunoSEQ multiplex PCR; the TCRdb copy retains only in-frame clones and omits some. The sample consists of over 80,000 clones, around four fifths of them appearing once. Sequencing was carried out using blood. Receptors were obtained from a man aged 30 to 39 in good health. The CDR3 runs from the conserved cysteine through the conserved F or W. A D gene is named only where the DNA matches it firmly. Size tells how often a clone was seen (once, few, many) or the class of an expanded clone, and some rows leave it out.

v_call	clone_size	j_call	d_call	cdr3_aa	cdr3_nt
TRBV19	NA	TRBJ1-5	TRBD1	CASRRDRVGNQPQHF	TGTGCCAGTAGGAGGGACAGGGTGGGCAATCAGCCCCAGCATTTT
TRBV19	NA	TRBJ2-1	NA	CASKEYGSSYNEQFF	TGTGCCAGTAAAGAGTATGGTAGCTCCTACAATGAGCAGTTCTTC
TRBV6-5	NA	TRBJ2-7	NA	CASRLRDGLYEQYF	TGTGCCAGCAGGCTCCGGGACGGCCTTTACGAGCAGTACTTC
TRBV18	NA	TRBJ2-3	NA	CASSREGGDTQYF	TGTGCCAGCTCCCGAGAGGGGGGAGATACGCAGTATTTT
TRBV7-9	NA	TRBJ1-2	NA	CASSLQNSNYGYTF	TGTGCCAGCAGCTTACAGAACTCTAACTATGGCTACACCTTC
TRBV5-6	NA	TRBJ2-3	TRBD1	CASSPGQGLTDTQYF	TGTGCCAGCAGCCCGGGACAGGGTCTCACAGATACGCAGTATTTT
TRBV18	NA	TRBJ2-3	TRBD2	CASREGVGTDTQYF	TGTGCCAGCCGGGAGGGGGTCGGCACAGATACGCAGTATTTT
TRBV2	NA	TRBJ1-5	NA	CASRRVGNQPQHF	TGTGCCAGCAGAAGGGTTGGTAATCAGCCCCAGCATTTT
TRBV6-5	NA	TRBJ2-7	NA	CASRNPGFYEQYF	TGTGCCAGCAGGAACCCAGGGTTCTACGAGCAGTACTTC
TRBV6-6	NA	TRBJ2-3	TRBD2	CASSYSVGGGTDTQYF	TGTGCCAGCAGTTACTCGGTCGGGGGGGGCACAGATACGCAGTATTTT
TRBV11-2	NA	TRBJ1-3	NA	CASSLYPKDSPASGNTIYF	TGTGCCAGCAGCTTATACCCTAAGGACAGTCCCGCCTCTGGAAACACCATATATTTT
TRBV6-6	NA	TRBJ2-1	NA	CASSWDGQRYNEQFF	TGTGCCAGCAGTTGGGATGGACAGAGATACAATGAGCAGTTCTTC
TRBV28	NA	TRBJ2-3	NA	CASSSFLRGRSTDTQYF	TGTGCCAGCAGTTCATTTCTCAGGGGCCGGAGCACAGATACGCAGTATTTT
TRBV3-1/TRBV3-2	NA	TRBJ2-1	NA	CASSRSVEQFF	TGTGCCAGCAGCCGGAGTGTCGAGCAGTTCTTC
TRBV10-3	NA	TRBJ2-1	NA	CAITGTGDYNEQFF	TGTGCCATCACCGGGACGGGCGACTACAATGAGCAGTTCTTC
TRBV18	NA	TRBJ1-3	TRBD1	CASSLTGGKISGNTIYF	TGTGCCAGCTCATTGACAGGGGGAAAAATCTCTGGAAACACCATATATTTT
TRBV30	NA	TRBJ1-5	TRBD1	CAWTRTGGIQPQHF	TGTGCCTGGACCAGGACAGGGGGGATTCAGCCCCAGCATTTT
TRBV7-9	once	TRBJ1-2	NA	CASSPWTDDYGYTF	TGTGCCAGCAGCCCCTGGACGGACGACTATGGCTACACCTTC
TRBV9	NA	TRBJ1-1	NA	CASSVEDETDTEAFF	TGTGCCAGCAGCGTAGAAGACGAGACGGACACTGAAGCTTTCTTT
TRBV28	NA	TRBJ1-6	NA	CASSQGGLTYNSPLHF	TGTGCCAGCAGCCAAGGGGGGTTAACCTATAATTCACCCCTCCACTTT
TRBV11-2	NA	TRBJ1-4	NA	CASSPTRTDEKLFF	TGTGCCAGCAGCCCGACGAGGACAGATGAAAAACTGTTTTTT
TRBV11-3	NA	TRBJ2-3	NA	CASSDRDSTDTQYF	TGTGCCAGCAGCGACCGGGACAGCACAGATACGCAGTATTTT
TRBV2	NA	TRBJ1-5	NA	CASSERSQANQPQHF	TGTGCCAGCAGTGAGCGAAGTCAGGCAAATCAGCCCCAGCATTTT
TRBV9	NA	TRBJ1-1	TRBD1	CASSDTGGTEAFF	TGTGCCAGCAGCGACACAGGGGGCACTGAAGCTTTCTTT
TRBV19	NA	TRBJ2-7	NA	CASSQGEGQYEQYF	TGTGCCAGTAGCCAGGGAGAAGGGCAGTACGAGCAGTACTTC
TRBV29-1	NA	TRBJ1-1	NA	CSVRENTEAFF	TGCAGCGTTCGGGAAAACACTGAAGCTTTCTTT
TRBV18	NA	TRBJ2-1	TRBD1	CASSRDRAHEQFF	TGTGCCAGCTCACGCGACAGGGCCCATGAGCAGTTCTTC
TRBV9	NA	TRBJ2-2	NA	CASSVGHSGLGGELFF	TGTGCCAGCAGCGTAGGACATTCAGGGTTGGGCGGGGAGCTGTTTTTT
TRBV5-6	NA	TRBJ2-1	TRBD2	CASSSVAGAYNEQFF	TGTGCCAGCAGCTCGGTAGCGGGGGCCTACAATGAGCAGTTCTTC
TRBV7-3	NA	TRBJ1-1	NA	CASSLNRNTEAFF	TGTGCCAGCAGCTTAAACAGGAACACTGAAGCTTTCTTT
TRBV30	NA	TRBJ1-6	NA	CAWSPRGNSPLHF	TGTGCCTGGAGTCCTCGGGGCAATTCACCCCTCCACTTT
TRBV12-3/TRBV12-4	NA	TRBJ1-2	NA	CASSFVRENGYTF	TGTGCCAGCAGCTTTGTTAGGGAAAATGGCTACACCTTC
TRBV7-9	NA	TRBJ2-7	NA	CASSLALEAYEQYF	TGTGCCAGCAGCTTAGCGCTCGAGGCATACGAGCAGTACTTC
TRBV7-8	NA	TRBJ2-2	NA	CASSSGRFTGELFF	TGTGCCAGCAGCTCAGGACGGTTCACCGGGGAGCTGTTTTTT
TRBV24-1	NA	TRBJ2-1	NA	CATSGDIFGGNNEQFF	TGTGCCACCAGTGGCGACATCTTCGGCGGTAACAATGAGCAGTTCTTC
TRBV5-6	NA	TRBJ1-3	NA	CASSLMVTSGNTIYF	TGTGCCAGCAGCTTGATGGTCACCTCTGGAAACACCATATATTTT
TRBV11-2	once	TRBJ1-2	NA	CASSPGGIYGYTF	TGTGCCAGCAGCCCCGGTGGGATCTATGGCTACACCTTC
TRBV7-2	once	TRBJ2-3	TRBD2	CASSLGGRTDTQYF	TGTGCCAGCAGCTTAGGCGGGAGGACAGATACGCAGTATTTT
TRBV7-9	once	TRBJ2-1	TRBD1	CASSLATGGYEQFF	TGTGCCAGCAGCTTGGCGACAGGGGGCTATGAGCAGTTCTTC
TRBV5-1	NA	TRBJ1-6	NA	CASSRGASGSPLHF	TGCGCCAGCAGCCGAGGGGCCTCGGGTTCACCCCTCCACTTT
TRBV6-5	few	TRBJ1-6	NA	CASSKGNSPLHF	TGTGCCAGCAGTAAGGGCAATTCACCCCTCCACTTT
TRBV6-5	NA	TRBJ2-7	TRBD1	CASINTGTGVAEQYF	TGTGCCAGCATCAATACCGGGACAGGGGTGGCCGAGCAGTACTTC
TRBV9	NA	TRBJ2-7	NA	CASTRGIYEQYF	TGTGCCAGCACAAGGGGGATCTACGAGCAGTACTTC
TRBV30	NA	TRBJ1-1	NA	CAWSVHGMNTEAFF	TGTGCCTGGAGTGTACACGGGATGAACACTGAAGCTTTCTTT
TRBV12-3/TRBV12-4	NA	TRBJ1-5	NA	CASSGQFNQPQHF	TGTGCCAGCAGTGGACAGTTCAATCAGCCCCAGCATTTT
TRBV18	NA	TRBJ2-3	TRBD1	CASSPQGAVTDTQYF	TGTGCCAGCTCACCACAGGGGGCCGTCACAGATACGCAGTATTTT
TRBV5-1	NA	TRBJ2-2	NA	CASSFPPGDHTGELFF	TGCGCCAGCAGCTTCCCCCCAGGGGATCACACCGGGGAGCTGTTTTTT
TRBV3-1/TRBV3-2	NA	TRBJ2-5	NA	CASSQVQRQETQYF	TGTGCCAGCAGCCAAGTCCAGAGACAAGAGACCCAGTACTTC
TRBV6-5	NA	TRBJ2-4	NA	CASSRTPKNIQYF	TGTGCCAGCAGCAGGACACCCAAAAACATTCAGTACTTC
TRBV3-1/TRBV3-2	once	TRBJ1-1	TRBD1	CASSQVDRGGEAFF	TGTGCCAGCAGCCAAGTCGACAGGGGCGGTGAAGCTTTCTTT
TRBV19	NA	TRBJ1-1	NA	CASSIEMNTEAFF	TGTGCCAGTAGTATTGAGATGAACACTGAAGCTTTCTTT
TRBV5-1	NA	TRBJ2-7	NA	CASSPPSYEQYF	TGCGCCAGCAGCCCACCCTCCTACGAGCAGTACTTC
TRBV2	NA	TRBJ1-4	NA	CASSPQGGYNQKLFF	TGTGCCAGCAGCCCTCAGGGAGGCTATAATCAAAAACTGTTTTTT
TRBV5-4	NA	TRBJ1-2	NA	CASSHRDMSYGYTF	TGTGCCAGCAGCCACCGGGACATGTCCTATGGCTACACCTTC